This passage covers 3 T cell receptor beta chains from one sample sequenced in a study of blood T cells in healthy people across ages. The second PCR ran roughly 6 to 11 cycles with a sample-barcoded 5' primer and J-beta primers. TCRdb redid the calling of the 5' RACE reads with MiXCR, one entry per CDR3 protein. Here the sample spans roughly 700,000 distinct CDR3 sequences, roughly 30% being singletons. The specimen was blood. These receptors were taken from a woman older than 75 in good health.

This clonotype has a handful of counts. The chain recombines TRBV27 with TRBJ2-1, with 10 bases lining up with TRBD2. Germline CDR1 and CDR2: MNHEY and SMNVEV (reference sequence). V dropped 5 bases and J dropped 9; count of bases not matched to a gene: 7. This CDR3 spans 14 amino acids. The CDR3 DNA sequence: TGTGCCAGCAGTCCGATTAGCGGGGGGACTGAGCAGTTCTTC. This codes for CASSPISGGTEQFF.

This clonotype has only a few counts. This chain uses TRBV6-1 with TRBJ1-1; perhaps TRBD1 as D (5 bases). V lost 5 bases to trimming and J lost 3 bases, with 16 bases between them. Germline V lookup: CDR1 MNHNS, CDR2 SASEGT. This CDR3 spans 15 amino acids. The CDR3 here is CASSPGRAKDTEAFF. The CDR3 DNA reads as TGTGCCAGCAGTCCAGGGAGGGCAAAGGACACTGAAGCTTTCTTT.

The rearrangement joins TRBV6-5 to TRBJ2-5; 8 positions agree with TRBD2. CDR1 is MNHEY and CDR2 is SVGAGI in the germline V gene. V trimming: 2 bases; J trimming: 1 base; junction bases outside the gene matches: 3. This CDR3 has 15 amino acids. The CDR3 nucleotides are TGTGCCAGCAGTTACAAGGCGGGGGGCCAAGAGACCCAGTACTTC. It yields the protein CASSYKAGGQETQYF.